One sample yielded the 24 T cell receptor beta chains listed below, sequenced in a study of CD8 T cells in Susac syndrome. With random hexamers, reverse transcription was performed on about 0.5 to 1 ug of RNA. TCRdb re-called the immunoSEQ multiplex PCR reads with MiXCR, one entry per CDR3 protein. The top ten clones hold 0.13% of a sample with 160,000 or so distinct CDR3 sequences, 85% to 95% of them seen once. The material sequenced was CD4+ T cells from PBMCs. The receptor set was obtained from a human donor in good health.

This clonotype showed up just a few times. The CDR3 nucleotides are TGTGCCTGGAGGGGTAATTCACCCCTCCACTTT. Its translation is CAWRGNSPLHF. The chain links TRBV30 to TRBJ1-6; D uncertain. CDR3 length: 11 residues. Trimming took off 3 bases at V and 6 bases at J, with 3 bases between the two ends. The germline gives CDR1 GTSNPN, CDR2 SVGIG (reference sequence).

This chain connects TRBV9 to TRBJ1-4, with 9 bases fitting TRBD1. Germline V gene data show CDR1 as SGDLS and CDR2 as YYNGEE. The V gene end was trimmed by 3 bases and the J gene end by 3 bases; junction bases not matched to a gene: 6. The CDR3 spans 16 residues. In DNA form, the CDR3 reads TGTGCCAGCAGCGCAGCACAGGGGGCGTCTAATGAAAAACTGTTTTTT. Translating it yields CASSAAQGASNEKLFF.

The chain carries TRBV20-1 and TRBJ1-1; TRBD1 aligns across 7 bases. The CDR3 length is 11 residues. V dropped 6 bases and J dropped 4; count of bases not matched to a gene: 2. Germline lookup yields CDR1 DFQATT and CDR2 SNEGSKA (reference sequence). CDR3 protein: CSANRGTEAFF. The DNA of the CDR3 is TGCAGTGCCAACAGGGGCACTGAAGCTTTCTTT.

This sequence joins TRBV13 and TRBJ1-1; TRBD1 matches 7 bases. Germline CDR1 and CDR2: PRHDT and FYEKMQ (reference sequence). The CDR3 contains 15 residues. With V trimmed by 3 bases and J by 4 bases, 8 bases remained unmatched. CDR3 DNA sequence: TGTGCCAGCAGCTTGTGGCAGGGGGAGAGCACTGAAGCTTTCTTT. It is translated as CASSLWQGESTEAFF.

This clonotype was observed once. The rearrangement uses TRBV11-2 and TRBJ2-5; TRBD1 matches 9 bases. The germline V gene encodes CDR1 SGHAT and CDR2 FQNNGV. The CDR3 spans 17 residues. The J segment lost 4 bases and the V segment lost 5 bases, leaving 14 bases of the junction unmatched. The chain's CDR3 is CASSALVGTGIRETQYF. In nucleotides, the CDR3 is TGTGCCAGCAGCGCCTTGGTGGGGACAGGGATTCGAGAGACCCAGTACTTC. Looking up the rest from reference TRBV11-2 and TRBJ2-5 gives the full variable domain: EAGVAQSPRYKIIEKRQSVAFWCNPISGHATLYWYQQILGQGPKLLIQFQNNGVVDDSQLPKDRFSAERLKGVDSTLKIQPAKLEDSAVYLCASSALVGTGIRETQYFGPGTRLLVL.

In its sample, this clonotype was seen once. This chain links TRBV20-1 with TRBJ2-3, with TRBD2 matching 8 bases. The V segment lost 3 bases and the J segment 1 base; nucleotides outside the gene matches: 9. The length of the CDR3 is 16 residues. Germline values: CDR1 DFQATT, CDR2 SNEGSKA (reference sequence). The CDR3 loop reads CSASDWGAGGTDTQYF. The CDR3 bases are TGCAGTGCTAGCGACTGGGGAGCGGGGGGCACAGATACGCAGTATTTT.

The V gene is TRBV6-5, the J gene TRBJ2-1; TRBD2 might be the D (7 bases). V lost 7 bases and J lost 7, with 20 bases in between. From germline, CDR1 is MNHEY and CDR2 SVGAGI. The length of the CDR3 is 15 residues. CDR3: CASTQSGGPGNEQFF. For the CDR3, the DNA is TGTGCCAGCACCCAGTCGGGGGGCCCGGGGAATGAGCAGTTCTTC.

V usage is TRBV2 and J usage is TRBJ2-4; the D call may be TRBD1 or TRBD2 (6 bases each). The V and J ends lost 0 bases and 7 bases respectively, with 13 bases between them. Germline CDR1 reads SNHLY; CDR2 reads FYNNEI. The CDR3 has 15 residues. In DNA, the CDR3 is TGTGCCAGCAGTGAAGCAGGGGGGTGGGACAACATTCAGTACTTC. The encoded protein is CASSEAGGWDNIQYF.

The chain recombines TRBV29-1 with TRBJ2-7; 9 bases fit TRBD1. V shed 5 bases and J 4 bases; nucleotides not matched to a gene: 6. Germline loops: CDR1 SQVTM, CDR2 ANQGSEA. This CDR3 is built from 13 residues. The CDR3: CSVSNRGLYEQYF. DNA of the CDR3: TGCAGCGTTAGTAACAGGGGGCTGTACGAGCAGTACTTC.

This clonotype is a singleton in its sample. The chain is built from TRBV12-3 or TRBV12-4 and TRBJ2-5; D is perhaps TRBD1 (6 bases). V dropped 3 bases and J dropped 5 bases, with 10 bases sitting between them. The CDR3 is 13 residues long. The CDR3 DNA follows: TGTGCCAGCAGTTTGTCAGGGGTGGAGACCCAGTACTTC. Protein sequence: CASSLSGVETQYF.

This clonotype was seen only once. The chain has TRBV29-1 and TRBJ2-2; 10 nucleotides agree with TRBD2. J was trimmed by 7 bases and V by 7 bases; bases with no gene match: 9. Germline CDR1 is SQVTM and CDR2 is ANQGSEA. This CDR3 contains 14 residues. CDR3 protein: CSAEAQRGGGELFF. The CDR3, as DNA: TGCAGCGCCGAAGCTCAGCGGGGGGGCGGGGAGCTGTTTTTT.

This chain connects TRBV7-3 to TRBJ2-7, with 8 bases aligning to TRBD2. The CDR3 is made up of 13 amino acids. Germline V gene data show CDR1 as SGHTA and CDR2 as FQGTGA. J lost 6 bases, V lost 5 bases, and 6 bases had no gene match. The CDR3 region has the DNA TGTGCCAGCAGCCTATCTAGCGGGTCCGAGCAGTACTTC. Protein: CASSLSSGSEQYF.

This sequence joins TRBV18 and TRBJ1-1; maybe TRBD1 (5 bases). V lost 4 bases, J lost 7 bases, and 7 bases lay in between. This CDR3 spans 11 amino acids. The V gene's germline CDR1 is KGHSH and CDR2 LQKENI. CDR3 DNA: TGTGCCAGCTCACAAGACAGTGAAGCTTTCTTT. It codes for CASSQDSEAFF. Full variable domain (rest looked up from reference TRBV18 and TRBJ1-1): NAGVMQNPRHLVRRRGQEARLRCSPMKGHSHVYWYRQLPEEGLKFMVYLQKENIIDESGMPKERFSAEFPKEGPSILRIQQVVRGDSAAYFCASSQDSEAFFGQGTRLTVV.

The chain couples TRBV29-1 to TRBJ1-1, with 7 bases matching TRBD1. The CDR3 extends over 15 amino acids. V dropped 0 bases and J dropped 5; count of bases not matched to a gene: 9. The germline CDR1 and CDR2 sequences are SQVTM and ANQGSEA. For the CDR3, the DNA is TGCAGCGTTGAAGATCTAGTGACAGGGATGACTGAAGCTTTCTTT. Its protein is CSVEDLVTGMTEAFF.

The chain couples TRBV29-1 to TRBJ1-2, with D uncertain. Per germline, CDR1 SQVTM and CDR2 ANQGSEA. The CDR3 has 15 amino acids. V lost 7 bases to trimming and J lost 0 bases, with 18 bases between them. The CDR3 sequence: CSAEVFGFSNYGYTF. The CDR3 bases are TGCAGCGCCGAGGTGTTCGGATTTTCTAACTATGGCTACACCTTC.

The genes are TRBV29-1 and TRBJ2-3, with no clear D. The germline V gene encodes CDR1 SQVTM and CDR2 ANQGSEA. Trimming took 5 bases from V and 0 from J, leaving 9 bases between them. This CDR3 contains 13 residues. This CDR3 is CSVLGFSTDTQYF. The DNA of the CDR3 is TGCAGCGTTCTGGGTTTTAGCACAGATACGCAGTATTTT.

The chain is built from TRBV19 and TRBJ1-1; possible D gene TRBD1, 5 bases. From germline, CDR1 is LNHDA and CDR2 SQIVND (reference sequence). The CDR3 covers 15 residues. V was cut by 10 bases and J by 3 bases, with 21 bases left in between. CDR3 nucleotides: TGTGCCACAGAGGATAACTTGGGGGGTTACACTGAAGCTTTCTTT. Protein product: CATEDNLGGYTEAFF. Looking up the rest from reference TRBV19 and TRBJ1-1 gives the full variable domain: DGGITQSPKYLFRKEGQNVTLSCEQNLNHDAMYWYRQDPGQGLRLIYYSQIVNDFQKGDIAEGYSVSREKKESFPLTVTSAQKNPTAFYLCATEDNLGGYTEAFFGQGTRLTVV.

The chain couples TRBV12-3 or TRBV12-4 to TRBJ1-5, with a weak D call TRBD1 (5 bases). With 7 bases removed from V and 1 base from J, the gap between germline ends came to 14 bases. The CDR3 loop spans 15 amino acids. In nucleotides, the CDR3 is TGTGCCAGCACCGCCGCCGGGGGAAGCAATCAGCCCCAGCATTTT. Translated: CASTAAGGSNQPQHF.

The CDR3 region has the DNA TGTGCCAGCTCACCTCGGGCAGGGGAAAGCATTCAGTACTTC. Translated, it gives CASSPRAGESIQYF. This rearrangement joins TRBV18 to TRBJ2-4; a possible D gene is TRBD1 (6 bases). Germline V gene sequence: CDR1 KGHSH, CDR2 LQKENI. The CDR3 covers 14 residues. V was cut by 3 bases and J by 9 bases, with 15 bases left in between. Complete variable domain (other parts from reference TRBV18 and TRBJ2-4): NAGVMQNPRHLVRRRGQEARLRCSPMKGHSHVYWYRQLPEEGLKFMVYLQKENIIDESGMPKERFSAEFPKEGPSILRIQQVVRGDSAAYFCASSPRAGESIQYFGAGTRLSVL.

The rearrangement uses TRBV27 and TRBJ1-6; D is ambiguous. Trimming stripped 4 bases from V and 8 bases from J, with 6 bases between. This CDR3 region has 12 residues. Germline lookup yields CDR1 MNHEY and CDR2 SMNVEV (reference sequence). The chain's CDR3 is CASSYSYSPLHF. For the CDR3, the DNA is TGTGCCAGCAGTTACAGCTATTCACCCCTCCACTTT.

This sequence joins TRBV4-2 and TRBJ2-3; TRBD1 or TRBD2 may be the D gene (5 bases each). From germline, CDR1 is LGHNA and CDR2 YNFKEQ. The CDR3 is 17 amino acids. V was pared by 0 bases and J by 2 bases, with 15 bases between. CDR3 DNA: TGTGCCAGCAGCCAAGATCGGGACGGGGAGACCACAGATACGCAGTATTTT. It translates to CASSQDRDGETTDTQYF.

The CDR3 is CASSVALGAYPGELFF. The CDR3 DNA is TGTGCCAGCAGCGTAGCTCTCGGGGCGTACCCCGGGGAGCTGTTTTTT. This sequence joins TRBV9 and TRBJ2-2; D possibly matches TRBD1 or TRBD2 (5 bases each). From germline, CDR1 is SGDLS and CDR2 YYNGEE. V lost 0 bases to trimming and J lost 6 bases, with 15 bases between them. This CDR3 contains 16 residues.

This rearrangement joins TRBV20-1 to TRBJ2-5, with D tentatively TRBD1 (5 bases). With 6 bases removed from V and 2 bases from J, the gap between germline ends came to 13 bases. CDR3 length: 13 amino acids. Germline V gene lookup returns CDR1 DFQATT and CDR2 SNEGSKA (reference sequence). Written as DNA, the CDR3 is TGCAGTGCCAAACGGGCAGGGCAAGAGACCCAGTACTTC. Protein: CSAKRAGQETQYF.

The chain is built from TRBV7-2 and TRBJ1-1; D perhaps matches TRBD1 (6 bases). With 8 bases removed from V and 0 bases from J, the gap between germline ends came to 10 bases. CDR3 length equals 13 residues. Germline V gives CDR1 SGHTA, CDR2 FQGNSA. The CDR3 spells CASAQGMNTEAFF. CDR3 bases: TGTGCCAGCGCCCAGGGGATGAACACTGAAGCTTTCTTT.